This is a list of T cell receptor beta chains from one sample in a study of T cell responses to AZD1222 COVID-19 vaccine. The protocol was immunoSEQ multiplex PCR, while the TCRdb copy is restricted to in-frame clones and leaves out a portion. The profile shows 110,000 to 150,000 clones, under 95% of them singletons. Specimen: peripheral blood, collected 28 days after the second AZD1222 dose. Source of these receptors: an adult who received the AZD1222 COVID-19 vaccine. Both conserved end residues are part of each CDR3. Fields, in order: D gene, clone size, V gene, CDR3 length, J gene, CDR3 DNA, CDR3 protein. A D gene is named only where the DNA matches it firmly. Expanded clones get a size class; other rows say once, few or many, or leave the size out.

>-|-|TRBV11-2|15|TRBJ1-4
TGTGCCAGCAGCTTAGACAGGGGTGGCAATGAAAAACTGTTTTTT
CASSLDRGGNEKLFF
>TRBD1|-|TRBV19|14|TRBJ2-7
TGTGCCAGTACCCTGGGACAGCAAATCTACGAGCAGTACTTC
CASTLGQQIYEQYF
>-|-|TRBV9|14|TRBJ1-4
TGTGCCAGCAGCGTATCAAAAGGGGGAGAAAAACTGTTTTTT
CASSVSKGGEKLFF
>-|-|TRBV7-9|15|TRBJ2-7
TGTGCCAGCAGCCCTCCGGGGGCAGGCCTGAACGAGCAGTACTTC
CASSPPGAGLNEQYF
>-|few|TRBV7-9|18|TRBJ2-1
TGTGCCAGCAACAAAATCCCGACCCTAGCCTCATCCTACAATGAGCAGTTCTTC
CASNKIPTLASSYNEQFF
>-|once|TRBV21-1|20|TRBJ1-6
TGTGCCAGCAACCTATACCCTATAGGGCAGCCGAGCTCCTATAATTCACCCCTCCACTTT
CASNLYPIGQPSSYNSPLHF
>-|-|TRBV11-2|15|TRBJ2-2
TGTGCCAGCAGCCGACTCCCCGCGAACACCGGGGAGCTGTTTTTT
CASSRLPANTGELFF
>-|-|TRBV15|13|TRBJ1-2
TGTGCCACCAGCAGGGACAACCCCAGTGGCTACACCTTC
CATSRDNPSGYTF
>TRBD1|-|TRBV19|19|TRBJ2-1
TGTGCCAGTAGTGTAAACCGGGACAGGGGGCTTGAACCCTACAATGAGCAGTTCTTC
CASSVNRDRGLEPYNEQFF
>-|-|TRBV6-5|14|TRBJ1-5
TGTGCCAGCAGCCCGGGGGGGAATTATCAGCCCCAGCATTTT
CASSPGGNYQPQHF
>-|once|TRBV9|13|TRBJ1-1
TGTGCCAGCAGCGTAGGAGATGGGTTGGGGGCTTTCTTT
CASSVGDGLGAFF
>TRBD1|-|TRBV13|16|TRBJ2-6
TGTGCCAGCAGCTTCCGGACAGGGTCTGGGGCCAACGTCCTGACTTTC
CASSFRTGSGANVLTF
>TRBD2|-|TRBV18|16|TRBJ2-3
TGTGCCAGCTCACCGCAAGCGGGAGGGCCAGGAGATACGCAGTATTTT
CASSPQAGGPGDTQYF
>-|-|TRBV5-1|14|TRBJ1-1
TGCGCCAGCACCCCGGTCGGGGGGAACACTGAAGCTTTCTTT
CASTPVGGNTEAFF
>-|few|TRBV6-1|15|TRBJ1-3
TGTGCCAGCAGTCCCGGGGGATACTCTGGAAACACCATATATTTT
CASSPGGYSGNTIYF
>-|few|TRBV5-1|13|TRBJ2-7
TGCGCCAGCAGCGATCGGTCTTCCTACGAGCAGTACTTC
CASSDRSSYEQYF
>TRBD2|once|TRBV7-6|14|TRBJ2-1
TGTGCCAGCAGTAGGGTAGCGGGCTGGGATGAGCAGTTCTTC
CASSRVAGWDEQFF
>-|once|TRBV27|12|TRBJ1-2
TGTGCCAGCAGGGATCCAGGTTCTGGCTACACCTTC
CASRDPGSGYTF
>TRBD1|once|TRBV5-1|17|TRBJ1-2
TGCGCCAGCAGCCGGGGGACAGGGGACGTAGAAGAGTATGGCTACACCTTC
CASSRGTGDVEEYGYTF
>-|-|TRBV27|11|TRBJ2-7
TGTGCCAGCAGTTTCGGGTACGAGCAGTACTTC
CASSFGYEQYF